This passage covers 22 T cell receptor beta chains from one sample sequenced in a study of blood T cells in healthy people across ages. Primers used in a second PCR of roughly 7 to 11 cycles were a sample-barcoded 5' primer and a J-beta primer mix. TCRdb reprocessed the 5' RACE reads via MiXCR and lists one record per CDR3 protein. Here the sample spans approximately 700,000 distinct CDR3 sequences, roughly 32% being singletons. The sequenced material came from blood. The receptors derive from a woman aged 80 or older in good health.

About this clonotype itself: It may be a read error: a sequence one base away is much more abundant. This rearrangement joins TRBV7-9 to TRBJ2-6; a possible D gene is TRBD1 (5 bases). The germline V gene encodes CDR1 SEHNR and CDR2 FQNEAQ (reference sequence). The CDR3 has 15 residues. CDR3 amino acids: CASSFSVTGANVRTF. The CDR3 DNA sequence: TGTGCCAGCAGCTTCTCCGTCACTGGGGCCAACGTCCGGACTTTC.

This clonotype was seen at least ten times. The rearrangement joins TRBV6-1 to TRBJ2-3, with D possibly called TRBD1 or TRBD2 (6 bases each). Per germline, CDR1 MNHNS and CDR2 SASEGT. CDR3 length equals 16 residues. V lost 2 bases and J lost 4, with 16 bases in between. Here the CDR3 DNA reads TGTGCCAGCAGTGAAAGCCCTCGGGGGCGAGCAGATACGCAGTATTTT. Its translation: CASSESPRGRADTQYF.

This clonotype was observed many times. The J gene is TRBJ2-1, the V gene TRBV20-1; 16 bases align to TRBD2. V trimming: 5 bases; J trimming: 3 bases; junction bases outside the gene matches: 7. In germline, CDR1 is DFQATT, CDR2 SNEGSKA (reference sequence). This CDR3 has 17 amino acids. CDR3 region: CSAPPGLAGGGYNEQFF. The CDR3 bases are TGCAGTGCTCCCCCGGGACTAGCGGGGGGGGGCTACAATGAGCAGTTCTTC.

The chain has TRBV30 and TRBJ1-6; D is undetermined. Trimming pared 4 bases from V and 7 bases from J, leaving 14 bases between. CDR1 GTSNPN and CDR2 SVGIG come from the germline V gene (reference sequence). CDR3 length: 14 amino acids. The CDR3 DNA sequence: TGTGCCTGGAATAGGGAAAACCAAAATTCACCCCTCCACTTT. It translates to CAWNRENQNSPLHF. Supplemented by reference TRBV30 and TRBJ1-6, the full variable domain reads SQTIHQWPATLVQPVGSPLSLECTVEGTSNPNLYWYRQAAGRGLQLLFYSVGIGQISSEVPQNLSASRPQDRQFILSSKKLLLSDSGFYLCAWNRENQNSPLHFGNGTRLTVT.

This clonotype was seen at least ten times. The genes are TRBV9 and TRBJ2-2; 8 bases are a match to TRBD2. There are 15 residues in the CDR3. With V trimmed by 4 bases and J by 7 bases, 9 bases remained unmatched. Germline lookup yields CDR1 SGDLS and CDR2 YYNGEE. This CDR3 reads CASSLLGGGSGELFF. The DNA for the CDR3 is TGTGCCAGCAGCCTACTCGGGGGGGGTAGCGGGGAGCTGTTTTTT.

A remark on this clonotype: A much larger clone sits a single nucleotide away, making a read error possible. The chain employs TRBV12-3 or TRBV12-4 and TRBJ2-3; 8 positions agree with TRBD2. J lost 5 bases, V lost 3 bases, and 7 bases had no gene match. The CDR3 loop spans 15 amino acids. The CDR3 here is CASSLAGGGGDTQYF. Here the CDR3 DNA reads TGTGCCAGCAGTTTGGCGGGGGGTGGGGGAGATACGCAGTATTTT.

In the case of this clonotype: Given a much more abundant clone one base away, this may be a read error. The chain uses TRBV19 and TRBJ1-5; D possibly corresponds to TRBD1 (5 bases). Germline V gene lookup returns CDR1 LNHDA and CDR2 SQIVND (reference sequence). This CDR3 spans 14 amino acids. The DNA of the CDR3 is TGTACCAGTAGTAAGACAGCTCACAATCAGCCCCAGCATTTT. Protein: CTSSKTAHNQPQHF.

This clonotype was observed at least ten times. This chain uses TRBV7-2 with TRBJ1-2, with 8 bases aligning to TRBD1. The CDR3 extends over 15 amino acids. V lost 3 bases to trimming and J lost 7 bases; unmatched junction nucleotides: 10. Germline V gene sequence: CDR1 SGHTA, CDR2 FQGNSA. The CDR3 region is CASSFPPQGASGYTF. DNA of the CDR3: TGTGCCAGCAGCTTCCCTCCCCAGGGGGCTAGTGGCTACACCTTC.

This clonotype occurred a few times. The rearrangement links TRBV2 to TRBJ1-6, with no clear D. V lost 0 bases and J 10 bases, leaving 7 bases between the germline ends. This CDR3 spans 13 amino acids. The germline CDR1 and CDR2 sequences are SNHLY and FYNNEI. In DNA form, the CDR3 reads TGTGCCAGCAGTGAAGCTTCGAACTCACCCCTCCACTTT. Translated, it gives CASSEASNSPLHF. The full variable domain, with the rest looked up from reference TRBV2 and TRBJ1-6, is EPEVTQTPSHQVTQMGQEVILRCVPISNHLYFYWYRQILGQKVEFLVSFYNNEISEKSEIFDDQFSVERPDGSNFTLKIRSTKLEDSAMYFCASSEASNSPLHFGNGTRLTVT.

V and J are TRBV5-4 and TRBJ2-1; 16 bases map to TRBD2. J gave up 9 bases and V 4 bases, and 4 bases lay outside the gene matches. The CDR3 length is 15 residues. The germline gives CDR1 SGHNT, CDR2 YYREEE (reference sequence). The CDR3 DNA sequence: TGTGCCAGCAGCGGGGGACTAGCGGGGGGGATTGAGCAGTTCTTC. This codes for CASSGGLAGGIEQFF.

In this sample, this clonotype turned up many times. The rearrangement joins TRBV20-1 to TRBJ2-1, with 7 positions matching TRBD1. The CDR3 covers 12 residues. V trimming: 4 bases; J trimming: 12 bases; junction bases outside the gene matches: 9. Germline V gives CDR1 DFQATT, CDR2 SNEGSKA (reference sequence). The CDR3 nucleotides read TGCAGTGCTACTGAGGGGGCGGCACGGCAGTTCTTC. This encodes CSATEGAARQFF.

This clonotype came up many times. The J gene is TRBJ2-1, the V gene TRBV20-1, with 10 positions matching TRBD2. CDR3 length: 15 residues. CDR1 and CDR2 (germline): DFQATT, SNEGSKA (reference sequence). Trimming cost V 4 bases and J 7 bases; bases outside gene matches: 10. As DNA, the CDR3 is TGCAGTGCTACCCCTCTAGCGGGGGCCGGGAATGAGCAGTTCTTC. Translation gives CSATPLAGAGNEQFF.

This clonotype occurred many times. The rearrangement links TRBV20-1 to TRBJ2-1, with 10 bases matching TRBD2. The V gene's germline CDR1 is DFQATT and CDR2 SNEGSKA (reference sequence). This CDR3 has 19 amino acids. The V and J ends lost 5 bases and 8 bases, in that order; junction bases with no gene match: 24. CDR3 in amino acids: CSARRKLAGTNPRWDEQFF. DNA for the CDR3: TGCAGTGCTCGTCGAAAACTAGCGGGGACCAATCCCCGGTGGGATGAGCAGTTCTTC.

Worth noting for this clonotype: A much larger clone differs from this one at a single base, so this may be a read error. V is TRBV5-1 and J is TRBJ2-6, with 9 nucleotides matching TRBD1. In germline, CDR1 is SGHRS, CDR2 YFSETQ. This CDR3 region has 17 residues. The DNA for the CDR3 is TGCGCCAGCAGCTTGGGGACAGGGGTTTCTGGGGCCAACGTCCCGACTTTC. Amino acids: CASSLGTGVSGANVPTF.

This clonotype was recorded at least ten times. CDR3 residues: CASSGVVTDTQYF. The CDR3 bases are TGTGCCAGCAGTGGGGTCGTCACAGATACGCAGTATTTT. The rearrangement uses TRBV25-1 and TRBJ2-3; D ambiguous. Germline CDR1 is MGHDK and CDR2 is SYGVNS. The CDR3 contains 13 residues. V lost 4 bases to trimming and J lost 2 bases, with 7 bases between them.

The CDR3 DNA sequence: TGTGCCAGCAGTCGGAGACAGGGGGCGCACACCGGGGAGCTGTTTTTT. Amino acid sequence: CASSRRQGAHTGELFF. The chain is built from TRBV7-9 and TRBJ2-2, with TRBD1 matching 10 bases. The CDR3 extends over 16 amino acids. Looked up from germline, CDR1 is SEHNR and CDR2 is FQNEAQ (reference sequence). With 6 bases clipped from V and 3 bases from J, the junction kept 7 bases outside the gene matches.

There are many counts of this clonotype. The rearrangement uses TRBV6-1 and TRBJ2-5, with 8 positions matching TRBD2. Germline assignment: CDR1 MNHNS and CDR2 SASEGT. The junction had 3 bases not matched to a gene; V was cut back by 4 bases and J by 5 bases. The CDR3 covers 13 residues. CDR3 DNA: TGTGCCAGCAGTGCAGCGGGGGAGGAGACCCAGTACTTC. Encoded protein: CASSAAGEETQYF.

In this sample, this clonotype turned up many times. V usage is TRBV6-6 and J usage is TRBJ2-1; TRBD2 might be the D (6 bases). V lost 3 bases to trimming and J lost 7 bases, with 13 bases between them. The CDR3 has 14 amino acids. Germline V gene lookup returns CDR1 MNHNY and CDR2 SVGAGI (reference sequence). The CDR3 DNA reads TGTGCCAGCAGTTATCGATTCGGGGGTAATGAGCAGTTCTTC. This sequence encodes CASSYRFGGNEQFF.

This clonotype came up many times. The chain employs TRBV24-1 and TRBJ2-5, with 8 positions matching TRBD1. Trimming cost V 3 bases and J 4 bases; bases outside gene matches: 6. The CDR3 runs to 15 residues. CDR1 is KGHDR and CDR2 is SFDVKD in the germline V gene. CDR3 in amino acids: CATSDDRTGLETQYF. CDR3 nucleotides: TGTGCCACCAGTGATGACCGGACAGGGCTAGAGACCCAGTACTTC.

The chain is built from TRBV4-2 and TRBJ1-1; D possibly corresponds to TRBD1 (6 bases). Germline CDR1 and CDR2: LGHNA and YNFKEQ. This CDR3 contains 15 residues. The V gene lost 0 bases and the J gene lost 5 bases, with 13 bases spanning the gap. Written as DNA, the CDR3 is TGTGCCAGCAGCCAAGATGAACAGGGCGGGACTGAAGCTTTCTTT. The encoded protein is CASSQDEQGGTEAFF.

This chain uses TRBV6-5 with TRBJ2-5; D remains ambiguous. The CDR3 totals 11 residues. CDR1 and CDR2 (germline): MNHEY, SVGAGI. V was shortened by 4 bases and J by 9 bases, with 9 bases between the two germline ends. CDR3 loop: CASSFSKAQYF. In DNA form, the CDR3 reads TGTGCCAGCAGTTTTTCGAAAGCCCAGTACTTC.

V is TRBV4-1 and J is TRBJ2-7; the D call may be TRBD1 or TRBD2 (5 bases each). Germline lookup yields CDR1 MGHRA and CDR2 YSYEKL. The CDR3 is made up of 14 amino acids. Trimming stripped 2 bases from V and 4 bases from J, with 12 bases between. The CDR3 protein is CASSQTGTIYEQYF. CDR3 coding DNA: TGCGCCAGCAGCCAAACCGGGACGATTTACGAGCAGTACTTC.